A single sample gave rise to the 19 T cell receptor beta chains below, sequenced in a study of blood T cell repertoires in COVID-19. The assay was immunoSEQ multiplex PCR, and TCRdb's table has in-frame clones only and misses some. This repertoire shows about 87,000 clones, around 84% found once; its top ten account for about 5%. The specimen sequenced was peripheral blood. The receptors were gathered from a man aged 35 to 55 with acute or convalescent COVID-19.

The J gene is TRBJ1-5, the V gene TRBV10-3; D remains unclear. The CDR3 extends over 15 amino acids. Per the germline V gene, CDR1 is ENHRY and CDR2 is SYGVKD. V was cut by 4 bases and J by 4 bases, with 14 bases left in between. CDR3 sequence reads: CAISVNREENQPQHF. Written as DNA, the CDR3 is TGTGCCATCAGTGTAAACCGGGAGGAGAATCAGCCCCAGCATTTT.

The V and J genes are TRBV19 and TRBJ2-5; D might be TRBD2 (6 bases). The CDR3 length is 11 residues. The ends were cut back, 4 bases at V and 10 bases at J, with 10 bases in the middle. Germline V gives CDR1 LNHDA, CDR2 SQIVND (reference sequence). The CDR3: CASSTGRGQYF. DNA for the CDR3: TGTGCCAGTAGTACTGGGCGGGGCCAGTACTTC. Looking up the rest from reference TRBV19 and TRBJ2-5 gives the full variable domain: DGGITQSPKYLFRKEGQNVTLSCEQNLNHDAMYWYRQDPGQGLRLIYYSQIVNDFQKGDIAEGYSVSREKKESFPLTVTSAQKNPTAFYLCASSTGRGQYFGPGTRLLVL.

About this clone: The germline gene is not matched at one end of the junction; a read error may be the cause. The chain has TRBV6-1 and TRBJ2-3; D is uncertain. Germline loops: CDR1 MNHNS, CDR2 SASEGT. This CDR3 region has 13 residues. The DNA for the CDR3 is TGTGCCAGCAGCGAAGCAACAGCAGATACGCAGTATTTT. It yields the protein CASSEATADTQYF.

The V gene is TRBV11-3, the J gene TRBJ2-7, with D tentatively TRBD1 (5 bases). The CDR3 is 15 amino acids. Germline lookup yields CDR1 SGHNT and CDR2 YENEEA. V gave up 1 base and J gave up 7 bases, with 17 bases separating them. The DNA for the CDR3 is TGTGCCAGCAGCTTAGGGACCTTGGGGCTGGAGGAGCAGTACTTC. Translated, it gives CASSLGTLGLEEQYF. Using reference TRBV11-3 and TRBJ2-7 for the parts outside the CDR3, the full variable domain is EAGVVQSPRYKIIEKKQPVAFWCNPISGHNTLYWYLQNLGQGPELLIRYENEEAVDDSQLPKDRFSAERLKGVDSTLKIQPAELGDSAVYLCASSLGTLGLEEQYFGPGTRLTVT.

The chain employs TRBV11-2 and TRBJ2-5; 13 bases line up with TRBD2. This CDR3 comprises 18 residues. The germline V gene encodes CDR1 SGHAT and CDR2 FQNNGV. Germline trimming cut 4 bases from V and 0 bases from J; bases unmatched to any gene: 8. The CDR3 here is CASSSRTSGGTYQETQYF. The CDR3 DNA is TGTGCCAGCAGCTCAAGGACTAGCGGGGGAACTTACCAAGAGACCCAGTACTTC.

This clone appeared a single time. V gene TRBV6-5 combines with J gene TRBJ2-2; D perhaps matches TRBD2 (5 bases). The CDR3 covers 15 residues. Germline lookup yields CDR1 MNHEY and CDR2 SVGAGI. The V gene lost 0 bases and the J gene lost 4 bases, with 9 bases spanning the gap. CDR3 nucleotides: TGTGCCAGCAGTTACTCCGGGGTAGGCACCGGGGAGCTGTTTTTT. As protein: CASSYSGVGTGELFF.

The J gene is TRBJ2-1, the V gene TRBV5-1, with D perhaps matching TRBD2 (5 bases). Germline CDR1 is SGHRS and CDR2 is YFSETQ. This CDR3 has 16 amino acids. With 2 bases removed from V and 4 bases from J, the gap between germline ends came to 16 bases. CDR3 region: CASSLRGGEWYNEQFF. For the CDR3, the DNA is TGCGCCAGCAGCTTACGTGGAGGCGAATGGTACAATGAGCAGTTCTTC.

This chain uses TRBV19 with TRBJ1-1, with D unclear. The CDR3 is 13 amino acids. Germline V lookup: CDR1 LNHDA, CDR2 SQIVND (reference sequence). Trimming cost V 7 bases and J 7 bases, with 16 bases left between them. CDR3 nucleotides: TGTGCCAGTACTTACGCGGGCTTCGGTGAAGCTTTCTTT. It is translated as CASTYAGFGEAFF.

V usage is TRBV6-5 and J usage is TRBJ2-1; 9 bases map to TRBD2. J gave up 6 bases and V 10 bases, and 13 bases lay outside the gene matches. The length of the CDR3 is 15 residues. Germline V gene sequence: CDR1 MNHEY, CDR2 SVGAGI. The CDR3 DNA follows: TGTGCCAACTCTATGGGGGGTAGCGGGAGCAATGAGCAGTTCTTC. Translating it yields CANSMGGSGSNEQFF.

The rearrangement links TRBV14 to TRBJ2-7, with a weak D call TRBD2 (5 bases). Germline V lookup: CDR1 SGHDN, CDR2 FVKESK. V gave up 4 bases and J gave up 6 bases, with 13 bases separating them. The CDR3 length is 13 residues. The CDR3 sequence is CASSREGPFEQYF. Written as DNA, the CDR3 is TGTGCCAGCAGCCGCGAGGGTCCTTTCGAGCAGTACTTC.

The chain employs TRBV3-1 (or the pseudogene TRBV3-2) and TRBJ1-2; possibly TRBD1 for D (6 bases). Per germline, CDR1 LGHDT and CDR2 YNNKEL (reference sequence). This CDR3 region has 15 residues. V gave up 4 bases and J gave up 5 bases, with 17 bases separating them. Here the CDR3 reads CASSRTDTNLYGYTF. The CDR3 DNA is TGTGCCAGCAGCCGGACAGATACTAACCTTTATGGCTACACCTTC.

This chain links TRBV19 with TRBJ1-2, with 8 bases lining up with TRBD1. V was pared by 5 bases and J by 7 bases, with 6 bases of the junction left unmatched. Germline CDR1 reads LNHDA; CDR2 reads SQIVND (reference sequence). The CDR3 loop spans 13 amino acids. DNA of the CDR3: TGTGCCAGTAGTCCGACAGGGGCCTTTGGCTACACCTTC. Translating it yields CASSPTGAFGYTF.

The chain uses TRBV3-1 (or the pseudogene TRBV3-2) and TRBJ2-1, with 9 bases fitting TRBD2. CDR1 is LGHDT and CDR2 is YNNKEL in the germline V gene (reference sequence). The CDR3 is 13 amino acids. V was clipped by 10 bases and J by 8 bases; unmatched bases: 9. CDR3 bases: TGTGCCACTAGCGGGGCCAACTGGGATGAGCAGTTCTTC. Residues: CATSGANWDEQFF.

This clone has more than one count but fewer than ten. The chain combines TRBV6-5 with TRBJ1-1; a possible D gene is TRBD1 (5 bases). This CDR3 contains 13 residues. The ends were cut back, 7 bases at V and 2 bases at J, with 11 bases in the middle. From germline, CDR1 is MNHEY and CDR2 SVGAGI. For the CDR3, the DNA is TGTGCCAGCACCAGGACAAGAAACACTGAAGCTTTCTTT. This codes for CASTRTRNTEAFF.

The rearrangement uses TRBV3-1 (or the pseudogene TRBV3-2) and TRBJ2-5; D not certain. Trimming pared 0 bases from V and 4 bases from J, leaving 12 bases between. Germline lookup yields CDR1 LGHDT and CDR2 YNNKEL (reference sequence). This CDR3 has 15 amino acids. CDR3 nucleotide sequence: TGTGCCAGCAGCCAAGACGCTCCTAGTTTAGAGACCCAGTACTTC. Translated: CASSQDAPSLETQYF.

The chain has TRBV6-5 and TRBJ1-2, with D possibly matching TRBD1 (5 bases). The CDR3 is made up of 13 amino acids. CDR1 MNHEY and CDR2 SVGAGI come from the germline V gene. V was shortened by 2 bases and J by 8 bases, with 12 bases between the two germline ends. In nucleotides, the CDR3 is TGTGCCAGCAGTTACGCAGGGAAAGGCGGCTACACCTTC. Translated: CASSYAGKGGYTF.

The rearrangement joins TRBV5-1 to TRBJ1-2, with 11 bases fitting TRBD1. Germline values: CDR1 SGHRS, CDR2 YFSETQ. This CDR3 region has 13 residues. Trimming cost V 7 bases and J 8 bases; bases outside gene matches: 7. CDR3 bases: TGCGCCAGCTCTCGGACAGGGGGCGCCGGCTACACCTTC. It translates to CASSRTGGAGYTF.

J is TRBJ2-3 and V is TRBV7-2, with 8 bases that match TRBD2. The CDR3 covers 17 residues. Trimming removed 2 bases from V and 4 bases from J; junction bases left unmatched: 11. Germline assignment: CDR1 SGHTA and CDR2 FQGNSA. CDR3 sequence reads: CASSLSSGGGFPDTQYF. Here the CDR3 DNA reads TGTGCCAGCAGCTTATCCAGCGGGGGAGGCTTTCCAGATACGCAGTATTTT.

This chain uses TRBV3-1 (or the pseudogene TRBV3-2) with TRBJ2-2; no reliable D call. This CDR3 has 13 residues. The germline V gene encodes CDR1 LGHDT and CDR2 YNNKEL (reference sequence). The V end was cut by 4 bases, the J end by 2 bases, with 5 bases between. The CDR3 DNA follows: TGTGCCAGCAGCCTACAAAACACCGGGGAGCTGTTTTTT. As protein: CASSLQNTGELFF.